The present TCR beta chain was sequenced within a study of blood T cell repertoires in COVID-19. The overall study: Some COVID-19 samples were acute and others convalescent; all came from the United States, Italy and Spain. PBMCs, B-cell-depleted T cells, or T cells provided the cDNA or gDNA that made up the material.

In the study's own analysis: Using reference gene primer amplification, nucleated cell counts were estimated. Measured with immunoSEQ multiplex PCR; TCRdb has only the in-frame clones, and not every one. The V and J calls and clone size come from that table; D and trimming were worked out from the DNA. The sample has fewer than 85,000 clones, roughly 80% seen once. Germline V gene sequence: CDR1 SEHNR, CDR2 FQNEAQ (reference sequence). The CDR3 is 15 residues long. V gave up 4 bases and J gave up 9 bases; unmatched junction bases: 8. Source material: peripheral blood. The TCR sequence derives from a woman aged 55-70 years with acute or convalescent COVID-19. V gene TRBV7-9 combines with J gene TRBJ2-3; 12 bases match TRBD2. The CDR3 nucleotides read TGTGCCAGCAGCTCCGCTAGCGGGGGGGTCGAGACGCAGTATTTT. Protein: CASSSASGGVETQYF.